This TCR beta chain was recorded in a study of T-cell reconstitution after alpha-beta-depleted transplantation in children. Study-level results: After transplant, high TCRbeta diversity at day 60 in some patients arose from surviving recipient T cells and thymic progenitors. The main origin of T-cell counts and diversity one year after transplant was newly produced T cells. By about two months after transplant, alpha-beta T cells reportedly arose from several hundred graft clones that had expanded.

Preparing the TCRbeta library involved the use of unique molecular identifiers. TCRdb itself ran the PCR reads through MiXCR, one entry per CDR3 protein. The sample shows over 45,000 distinct CDR3 sequences, roughly 45% of them seen only once. The ends were cut back, 2 bases at V and 5 bases at J, with 7 bases in the middle. From germline, CDR1 is SNHLY and CDR2 FYNNEI. The CDR3 has 13 residues. Remarks on this clonotype: Antigen: not known.

The source was PBMCs, mostly from graft donor cells, collected 360 days after TCRalphabeta/CD19-depleted stem cell transplant. This TCR was sampled from a male patient aged 10 to 17 who had a stem cell transplant for acute lymphoblastic leukemia, so the T cells may come from the graft donor. This chain uses TRBV2 with TRBJ1-5; D unclear. The CDR3 coding sequence is TGTGCCAGCAGTGAATATCACTATCAGCCCCAGCATTTT. Translation gives CASSEYHYQPQHF.